This T cell receptor (beta chain) is from a study of vaccination and CD4 T cells after COVID-19. The Oncomine TCR Beta short-read assay was what sequenced the DNA obtained from cultured CD4+ T cells. TCRdb reprocessed the PCR reads with MiXCR, giving one entry per CDR3 protein. The sample contains under 20,000 distinct CDR3 sequences, under 65% of which appear only once. Study observations and caveats: Looking at convalescent patients, a median about 86% of reactive clones were present only post-vaccination.

Treatment defined: roughly 11-day PBMC culture with coronavirus spike peptide pools or control peptides (ViraFEST assay). CDR1 and CDR2 (germline): MDHEN, SYDVKM. Trimming took 3 bases from V and 0 from J; bases not matched to a gene: 5. CDR3 size: 16 residues. This clonotype was seen a handful of times. The target antigen is unknown. The source is a human donor who had recovered from COVID-19. V usage is TRBV28 and J usage is TRBJ1-1; 9 positions match TRBD1. Input material: CD4+ T cells from blood, cultured in vitro. CDR3 protein: CASSLPGQGVNTEAFF. DNA of the CDR3: TGTGCCAGCAGTTTGCCGGGACAGGGTGTGAACACTGAAGCTTTCTTT.